This note documents a single TCR beta chain sequence. Its binding antigen is unknown. No much larger clone exists at a distance of one base, and base qualities are not known. The collaborating institutions used their own protocols to collect whole blood in K2EDTA tubes. For TCRbeta analysis, collaborator samples were shipped as frozen whole blood, as isolated PBMCs, or as DNA extracted from either sample type. TCRbeta CDR3 regions were amplified from genomic DNA using the immunoSEQ Assay, a bias-controlled multiplex PCR. Per the source publication's procedure: Nucleated cell counts per sample were estimated from amplification of reference gene primers within the assay. To quantify the absolute abundance of each unique TCRbeta CDR3 rearrangement, sequence reads were collapsed and filtered. For each sample, productive Simpson clonality was calculated as the square root of Simpson's diversity index over productive rearrangements. Held by TCRdb, this immuneACCESS table contains in-frame sequences only and omits some clones. Under half of the omission traces to an unresolved V gene where checked; the cause of the rest is unknown. The V and J calls and clone size come from that table; D and trimming were worked out from the DNA. Here the sample has about 92,000 clones; around 80% occur a single time. The ten most abundant clones make up roughly 15% of the sample.

This record comes from a study of blood T cell repertoires in COVID-19 (dated by TCRdb to 2018 to 2021). For context, the study as a whole: Collaborator samples came from the United States, Italy and Spain and covered acute and convalescent phases of COVID-19. The prospective study material was composed of cDNA or gDNA derived from T cells, B-cell-depleted T cells, or PBMCs. Subjects who had been exposed to COVID-19, were actively infected with it, or had recovered from it provided the deeply sampled blood TCRbeta repertoires that made up the dataset. The repertoires were released in a freely available public database meant as a resource for research on the immune response to SARS-CoV-2. The samples were drawn from the first 160 participants of the ongoing ImmuneRACE study and from about 1,200 subjects provided by 6 global collaborators. A de-identified subject ID, COVID-19 status, age in years and sex were almost always included in the sample metadata. Where available, HLA class I and class II types were obtained from metadata supplied by the sample provider rather than from assay-based typing.

Overall study results and their limits: The quantity of clinical and demographic metadata differed by source and by participant and was supplied without curation.

Material for sequencing was peripheral blood. The TCR comes from a woman older than 75 with active or convalescent COVID-19.

CDR3 sequence: CATSGGSTDTQYF. The DNA reads as follows: TGTGCCACCAGCGGGGGTAGCACAGATACGCAGTATTTT. The sequence is built from TRBV12-3 or TRBV12-4 and TRBJ2-3; 8 central nucleotides agree with TRBD2. V ends up 10 bases short and J 0 bases short, with an unmatched junction base count of 3. CDR3 length: 13 amino acids, cysteine to phenylalanine. Only the CDR3 portion is preserved as DNA: 39 bases, with reading frame beginning at the first base.